The 32 T cell receptor beta chains presented below share a single source sample, sequenced in a study of beta chain features in type 1 diabetes. What was sequenced were expressed TCRB transcripts, since all of the isolated RNA had been reverse transcribed. Profiled with immunoSEQ multiplex PCR; TCRdb holds only in-frame clones, not every one. The top ten hold more than 0.015% of the sample, which has 350,000 to 400,000 clones, roughly 16% seen once. The specimen sequenced was naive CD4+ T cells from blood. The receptor set was obtained from a woman between 18 and 30 years old in good health.

This clone was counted only a few times. This chain connects TRBV4-1 to TRBJ1-2; D possibly corresponds to TRBD1 (5 bases). Germline values: CDR1 MGHRA, CDR2 YSYEKL. The CDR3 totals 13 residues. Trimming took off 0 bases at V and 6 bases at J, with 8 bases between the two ends. The CDR3 nucleotides read TGCGCCAGCAGCCAAGATATAGGGGATGGCTACACCTTC. Translated, it gives CASSQDIGDGYTF.

V and J are TRBV2 and TRBJ2-1; TRBD1 matches at 10 bases. The CDR3 length is 15 residues. With 3 bases clipped from V and 4 bases from J, the junction kept 3 bases outside the gene matches. Germline V gene data show CDR1 as SNHLY and CDR2 as FYNNEI. Written as DNA, the CDR3 is TGTGCCAGCAGTGAGCGGACAGGGGGATACAATGAGCAGTTCTTC. Its protein product is CASSERTGGYNEQFF.

This clone was detected only a few times. This chain joins TRBV7-2 and TRBJ1-5, with a tentative D call TRBD1 (6 bases). Germline V gives CDR1 SGHTA, CDR2 FQGNSA. The CDR3 consists of 14 residues. V gave up 5 bases and J gave up 11 bases, with 19 bases separating them. The DNA for the CDR3 is TGTGCCAGCAGCGCACAGGGCTCCCAAGGAACCCAGCATTTT. It is translated as CASSAQGSQGTQHF.

The chain links TRBV2 to TRBJ2-2, with TRBD1 matching 9 bases. Germline values: CDR1 SNHLY, CDR2 FYNNEI. After removal of 6 bases from V and 4 bases from J, the junction contained 6 bases not matched to a gene. The CDR3 length is 15 residues. CDR3 sequence: CASRKTGGITGELFF. DNA of the CDR3: TGTGCCAGCAGGAAGACAGGGGGTATCACCGGGGAGCTGTTTTTT.

The gene calls are TRBV27 and TRBJ2-1; D is unclear. Germline V gives CDR1 MNHEY, CDR2 SMNVEV (reference sequence). V lost 6 bases, J lost 9 bases, and 9 bases lay in between. This CDR3 is built from 11 residues. Here the CDR3 DNA reads TGTGCCAGCAGAGAGCGAGGTGAGCAGTTCTTC. This sequence encodes CASRERGEQFF.

A few counts support this clone. The chain links TRBV15 to TRBJ2-7, with 9 bases identical to TRBD1. The germline gives CDR1 LNHNV, CDR2 YYDKDF (reference sequence). The CDR3 loop spans 16 amino acids. V shed 3 bases and J 5 bases; nucleotides not matched to a gene: 11. The CDR3 loop is CATSSPLRDRDDEQYF. The CDR3, as DNA: TGTGCCACCAGCAGTCCCCTACGGGACAGGGACGACGAGCAGTACTTC.

This clone was detected only a few times. This chain links TRBV28 with TRBJ1-1; TRBD1 matches at 8 bases. Germline lookup yields CDR1 MDHEN and CDR2 SYDVKM. The CDR3 covers 15 residues. The V gene end was trimmed by 1 base and the J gene end by 5 bases; junction bases not matched to a gene: 6. The CDR3 region has the DNA TGTGCCAGCAGTTTATTTGGACAGGGTTGGACTGAAGCTTTCTTT. Protein: CASSLFGQGWTEAFF.

This clone was counted between two and nine times. This chain joins TRBV7-3 and TRBJ2-1; 7 nucleotides line up with TRBD2. The length of the CDR3 is 16 residues. Germline assignment: CDR1 SGHTA and CDR2 FQGTGA. V dropped 2 bases and J dropped 8; count of bases not matched to a gene: 12. Here the CDR3 DNA reads TGTGCCAGCAGCTTAGGGAGGGGCAGGTTTGCCGATGAGCAGTTCTTC. It codes for CASSLGRGRFADEQFF. The full variable domain, rest sourced from reference TRBV7-3 and TRBJ2-1, is GAGVSQTPSNKVTEKGKYVELRCDPISGHTALYWYRQSLGQGPEFLIYFQGTGAADDSGLPNDRFFAVRPEGSVSTLKIQRTERGDSAVYLCASSLGRGRFADEQFFGPGTRLTVL.

The table lists this clone with a few counts. CDR3 in amino acids: CSAQGLYTEAFF. The CDR3 nucleotides are TGCAGCGCACAGGGGTTATACACTGAAGCTTTCTTT. This sequence joins TRBV29-1 and TRBJ1-1; TRBD1 agrees at 7 bases. The length of the CDR3 is 12 residues. The V gene's germline CDR1 is SQVTM and CDR2 ANQGSEA. Trimming took 7 bases from V and 3 from J; bases not matched to a gene: 5.

The V call is TRBV5-8, the J call TRBJ1-5; TRBD1 matches at 7 bases. J gave up 0 bases and V 6 bases, and 3 bases lay outside the gene matches. The CDR3 has 14 amino acids. Germline CDR1 reads SGHTS; CDR2 reads YDEGEE. CDR3 sequence: CASKDRVSNQPQHF. The CDR3, as DNA: TGTGCCAGCAAAGACAGGGTTAGCAATCAGCCCCAGCATTTT. Filled out from reference TRBV5-8 and TRBJ1-5, the complete variable domain reads EAGVTQSPTHLIKTRGQQATLRCSPISGHTSVYWYQQALGLGLQFLLWYDEGEERNRGNFPPRFSGRQFPNYSSELNVNALELEDSALYLCASKDRVSNQPQHFGDGTRLSIL.

This clone was detected a few times. V and J are TRBV7-2 and TRBJ1-1, with D possibly matching TRBD1 (5 bases). The CDR3 extends over 14 amino acids. Trimming cost V 1 base and J 4 bases, with 10 bases left between them. In germline, CDR1 is SGHTA, CDR2 FQGNSA. CDR3 nucleotides: TGTGCCAGCAGCTTAGATGGGGACTCCACTGAAGCTTTCTTT. This sequence encodes CASSLDGDSTEAFF.

This clone has a handful of counts. The CDR3 region has the DNA TGTGCCAGCAGCTTAGTGTGGACTAGCGTTCATGAGCAGTTCTTC. It yields the protein CASSLVWTSVHEQFF. The chain links TRBV7-9 to TRBJ2-1; 9 nucleotides line up with TRBD2. CDR1 SEHNR and CDR2 FQNEAQ come from the germline V gene (reference sequence). The V and J ends lost 1 base and 8 bases, in that order; junction bases with no gene match: 6. This CDR3 contains 15 residues.

This clone was counted only a few times. The V call is TRBV2, the J call TRBJ1-5; TRBD1 is a possible D gene (6 bases). Trimming stripped 5 bases from V and 3 bases from J, with 11 bases between. Germline values: CDR1 SNHLY, CDR2 FYNNEI. The CDR3 extends over 14 amino acids. CDR3 residues: CASSNYRANQPQHF. The DNA for the CDR3 is TGTGCCAGCAGTAACTACAGGGCCAATCAGCCCCAGCATTTT.

This clone was seen more than once but under ten times. The rearrangement uses TRBV4-2 and TRBJ2-3; 9 bases align to TRBD1. CDR1 and CDR2 (germline): LGHNA, YNFKEQ. The CDR3 consists of 14 residues. V gave up 0 bases and J gave up 8 bases; unmatched junction bases: 3. The CDR3 sequence: CASSQEGTGRTQYF. The CDR3 DNA follows: TGTGCCAGCAGCCAAGAAGGGACAGGGCGTACGCAGTATTTT.

There are a few counts of this clone. This chain links TRBV4-1 with TRBJ2-5, with a tentative D call TRBD2 (5 bases). Trimming removed 0 bases at V and 0 bases at J, with 11 bases between. There are 16 residues in the CDR3. CDR1 and CDR2 (germline): MGHRA, YSYEKL. The DNA of the CDR3 is TGCGCCAGCAGCCAAGATCTTACGGGGTACCAAGAGACCCAGTACTTC. Translated: CASSQDLTGYQETQYF.

This clone was found a few times. J is TRBJ1-2 and V is TRBV6-5; 7 nucleotides align to TRBD1. Looked up from germline, CDR1 is MNHEY and CDR2 is SVGAGI. This CDR3 spans 13 amino acids. After removal of 6 bases from V and 2 bases from J, the junction contained 3 bases not matched to a gene. Here the CDR3 reads CASRAGQNYGYTF. CDR3 in DNA: TGTGCCAGCAGGGCGGGACAGAACTATGGCTACACCTTC.

This chain joins TRBV30 and TRBJ1-1; possibly TRBD1 for D (5 bases). This CDR3 spans 13 amino acids. Germline V CDR1 and CDR2: GTSNPN, SVGIG (reference sequence). V lost 3 bases to trimming and J lost 3 bases, with 11 bases between them. Here the CDR3 DNA reads TGTGCCTGGAGCTTACAGGAGTACACTGAAGCTTTCTTT. Its protein product is CAWSLQEYTEAFF.

The chain recombines TRBV7-2 with TRBJ1-1; 8 bases fit TRBD1. Losses at the gene ends were 5 bases for V and 3 bases for J; bases not matched to a gene: 8. This CDR3 spans 15 amino acids. The germline gives CDR1 SGHTA, CDR2 FQGNSA. CDR3 loop: CASSTSRGQDTEAFF. The DNA for the CDR3 is TGTGCCAGCAGCACTAGCAGGGGGCAGGACACTGAAGCTTTCTTT. Using reference TRBV7-2 and TRBJ1-1 for the parts outside the CDR3, the full variable domain is GAGVSQSPSNKVTEKGKDVELRCDPISGHTALYWYRQSLGQGLEFLIYFQGNSAPDKSGLPSDRFSAERTGGSVSTLTIQRTQQEDSAVYLCASSTSRGQDTEAFFGQGTRLTVV.

V and J are TRBV2 and TRBJ2-3, with D possibly TRBD2 on 5 matching bases. This CDR3 region has 14 residues. Germline V CDR1 and CDR2: SNHLY, FYNNEI. Between the trimmed V and J ends, which lost 9 bases and 0 bases, there was a span of 13 bases. CDR3 loop: CASRLLVSTDTQYF. The CDR3 DNA reads TGTGCCAGTCGATTACTAGTAAGCACAGATACGCAGTATTTT.

The gene calls are TRBV11-1 and TRBJ2-1; D ambiguous. The germline V and J ends were trimmed by 1 base and 8 bases, with 6 bases remaining between them. The CDR3 runs 12 residues. CDR1 and CDR2 from the germline V gene are SGHAT and FQDESV (reference sequence). The CDR3 nucleotides are TGTGCCAGCAGCTTAGATGAGGATGAGCAGTTCTTC. Protein: CASSLDEDEQFF.

The chain combines TRBV14 with TRBJ2-7, with D perhaps TRBD2 (6 bases). The CDR3 runs 16 residues. Germline lookup yields CDR1 SGHDN and CDR2 FVKESK. V was pared by 4 bases and J by 0 bases, with 16 bases between. The CDR3 region is CASSRGAGITSYEQYF. As DNA, the CDR3 is TGTGCCAGCAGCCGAGGGGCGGGAATTACCTCCTACGAGCAGTACTTC.

This CDR3 is CASSLALGGGNEQFF. As DNA, the CDR3 is TGCGCCAGCAGCTTGGCCCTAGGGGGGGGAAATGAGCAGTTCTTC. This chain links TRBV5-1 with TRBJ2-1, with a possible D match to TRBD2 (7 bases). The CDR3 is made up of 15 amino acids. CDR1 is SGHRS and CDR2 is YFSETQ in the germline V gene. V was shortened by 0 bases and J by 7 bases, with 14 bases between the two germline ends. Filled out from reference TRBV5-1 and TRBJ2-1, the complete variable domain reads KAGVTQTPRYLIKTRGQQVTLSCSPISGHRSVSWYQQTPGQGLQFLFEYFSETQRNKGNFPGRFSGRQFSNSRSEMNVSTLELGDSALYLCASSLALGGGNEQFFGPGTRLTVL.

This clone was seen only a few times. This chain connects TRBV9 to TRBJ2-3; possible D gene TRBD2, 5 bases. Germline V gene data show CDR1 as SGDLS and CDR2 as YYNGEE. CDR3 length equals 17 residues. V was shortened by 3 bases and J by 0 bases, with 17 bases between the two germline ends. CDR3 amino acids: CASSGGLQLPSTDTQYF. The DNA for the CDR3 is TGTGCCAGCAGCGGTGGACTGCAACTTCCTAGCACAGATACGCAGTATTTT. Full variable domain (outside the CDR3, taken from reference TRBV9 and TRBJ2-3): DSGVTQTPKHLITATGQRVTLRCSPRSGDLSVYWYQQSLDQGLQFLIQYYNGEERAKGNILERFSAQQFPDLHSELNLSSLELGDSALYFCASSGGLQLPSTDTQYFGPGTRLTVL.

This clone turned up a few times. This rearrangement joins TRBV28 to TRBJ2-7; perhaps TRBD1 as D (5 bases). The CDR3 sequence is 14 residues long. V dropped 5 bases and J dropped 1 base, with 12 bases sitting between them. Germline V CDR1 and CDR2: MDHEN, SYDVKM. CDR3 bases: TGTGCCAGCAGTACCACAGGACCGTCCTACGAGCAGTACTTC. Translation gives CASSTTGPSYEQYF.

This clone has more than one count but fewer than ten. This sequence joins TRBV11-2 and TRBJ2-6; D may be TRBD1 (5 bases). Germline assignment: CDR1 SGHAT and CDR2 FQNNGV. The CDR3 is made up of 18 amino acids. The germline V and J ends were trimmed by 3 bases and 0 bases, with 15 bases remaining between them. The CDR3 sequence is CASSFQVQGYSGANVLTF. In DNA, the CDR3 is TGTGCCAGCAGCTTTCAGGTTCAGGGCTACTCTGGGGCCAACGTCCTGACTTTC.

The rearrangement joins TRBV28 to TRBJ2-2, with a weak D call TRBD1 (5 bases). The CDR3 sequence is 16 residues long. The V gene lost 2 bases and the J gene lost 4 bases, with 14 bases spanning the gap. CDR1 and CDR2 from the germline V gene are MDHEN and SYDVKM. The CDR3 region is CASSLRQGSITGELFF. CDR3 DNA: TGTGCCAGCAGTTTACGTCAGGGCTCTATCACCGGGGAGCTGTTTTTT. Based on the CDR3 plus reference TRBV28 and TRBJ2-2, the full variable domain is DVKVTQSSRYLVKRTGEKVFLECVQDMDHENMFWYRQDPGLGLRLIYFSYDVKMKEKGDIPEGYSVSREKKERFSLILESASTNQTSMYLCASSLRQGSITGELFFGEGSRLTVL.

The chain couples TRBV19 to TRBJ1-5; 9 bases fit TRBD1. Germline CDR1 LNHDA, CDR2 SQIVND (reference sequence). The length of the CDR3 is 15 residues. The V and J ends lost 5 bases and 5 bases, in that order; junction bases with no gene match: 7. The CDR3 nucleotides read TGTGCCAGTAGTCCCTGGACAGGGGCCTATCAGCCCCAGCATTTT. Its translation is CASSPWTGAYQPQHF.

A few counts support this clone. V usage is TRBV29-1 and J usage is TRBJ2-1; 7 bases map to TRBD2. Germline V gene data show CDR1 as SQVTM and CDR2 as ANQGSEA. V shed 7 bases and J 2 bases; nucleotides not matched to a gene: 8. This CDR3 has 14 amino acids. CDR3 coding DNA: TGCAGCGCTACCGGACTAGTTGCCTACAATGAGCAGTTCTTC. It encodes CSATGLVAYNEQFF.

There are a few counts of this clone. The V and J genes are TRBV30 and TRBJ1-4; the D gene is possibly TRBD1 (6 bases). The CDR3 totals 15 residues. Germline lookup yields CDR1 GTSNPN and CDR2 SVGIG (reference sequence). V gave up 3 bases and J gave up 7 bases, with 18 bases separating them. The CDR3 protein is CAWRGINRAGEKLFF. CDR3 DNA sequence: TGTGCCTGGAGGGGGATTAACAGGGCGGGTGAAAAACTGTTTTTT.

The chain carries TRBV29-1 and TRBJ1-2; 10 positions match TRBD1. Germline CDR1 is SQVTM and CDR2 is ANQGSEA. The length of the CDR3 is 14 residues. V shed 6 bases, J shed 2 bases, and the junction held 6 bases outside the gene matches. CDR3 amino acids: CSVVGQGLNYGYTF. The CDR3 DNA sequence: TGCAGCGTGGTGGGACAGGGGCTCAACTATGGCTACACCTTC.

This chain links TRBV30 with TRBJ2-1; 12 positions agree with TRBD2. Germline V lookup: CDR1 GTSNPN, CDR2 SVGIG (reference sequence). V lost 0 bases and J lost 8; bases outside the gene matches: 5. This CDR3 comprises 15 residues. CDR3 sequence (DNA): TGTGCCTGGAGTGTTAGACTAGCGGGAGTACATGAGCAGTTCTTC. It yields the protein CAWSVRLAGVHEQFF.

This clone was detected only a few times. V gene TRBV30 combines with J gene TRBJ1-5; no clear D. CDR3 length: 14 residues. V lost 5 bases, J lost 6 bases, and 17 bases lay in between. Germline V gene sequence: CDR1 GTSNPN, CDR2 SVGIG (reference sequence). CDR3 in DNA: TGTGCCTGGTCCGGACTAGCCGACGGTCAGCCCCAGCATTTT. Its translation is CAWSGLADGQPQHF.